The present TCR beta chain was sequenced within a study of T cell changes during pregnancy in multiple sclerosis. Measured with immunoSEQ multiplex PCR; TCRdb has only the in-frame clones, and not every one. The table includes over 55,000 clones, roughly 94% detected once. Germline CDR1 reads MGHRA; CDR2 reads YSYEKL. Trimming at V came to 2 bases and at J to 2 bases, leaving 5 bases not matched to a gene. This CDR3 has 15 residues. This specimen consisted of CD8+ T cells from peripheral blood mononuclear cells, obtained in the third trimester of pregnancy. This TCR came from a female donor with multiple sclerosis, enrolled in a pregnancy study. V gene TRBV4-1 combines with J gene TRBJ2-5; 7 bases are a match to TRBD2. CDR3 nucleotides: TGCGCCAGCAGCCAATTTCCAGCGGGGCAAGAGACCCAGTACTTC. This gives the protein CASSQFPAGQETQYF.